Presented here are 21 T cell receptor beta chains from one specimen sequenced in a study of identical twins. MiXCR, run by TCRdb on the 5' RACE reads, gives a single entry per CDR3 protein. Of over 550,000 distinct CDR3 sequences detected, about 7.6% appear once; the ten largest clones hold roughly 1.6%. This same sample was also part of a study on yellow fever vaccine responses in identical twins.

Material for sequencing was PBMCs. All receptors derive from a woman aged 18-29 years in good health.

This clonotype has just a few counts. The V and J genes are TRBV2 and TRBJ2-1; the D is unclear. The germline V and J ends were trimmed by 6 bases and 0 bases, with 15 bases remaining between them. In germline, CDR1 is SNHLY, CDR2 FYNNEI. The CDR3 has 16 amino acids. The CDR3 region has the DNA TGTGCCAGCAGCCTCCGTTCGAGAATCTCCTACAATGAGCAGTTCTTC. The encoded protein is CASSLRSRISYNEQFF.

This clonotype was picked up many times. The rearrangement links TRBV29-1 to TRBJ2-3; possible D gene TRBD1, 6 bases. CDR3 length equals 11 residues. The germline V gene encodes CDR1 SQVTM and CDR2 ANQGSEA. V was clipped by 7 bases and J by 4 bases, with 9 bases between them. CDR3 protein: CSGSGADTQYF. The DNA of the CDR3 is TGCAGCGGGTCAGGGGCAGATACGCAGTATTTT.

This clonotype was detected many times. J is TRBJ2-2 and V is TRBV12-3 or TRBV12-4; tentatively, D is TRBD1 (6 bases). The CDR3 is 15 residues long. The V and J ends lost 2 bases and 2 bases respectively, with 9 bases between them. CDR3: CASSLFRGNTGELFF. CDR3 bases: TGTGCCAGCAGTTTATTCAGGGGCAACACCGGGGAGCTGTTTTTT.

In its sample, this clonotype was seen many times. The CDR3 DNA reads as TGTGCCAGCAGCTCCTTAGTCCTAAGTACAGATACGCAGTATTTT. It translates to CASSSLVLSTDTQYF. The chain joins TRBV7-9 to TRBJ2-3, with unresolved D. The germline CDR1 and CDR2 sequences are SEHNR and FQNEAQ (reference sequence). Trimming stripped 4 bases from V and 3 bases from J, with 14 bases between. The CDR3 spans 15 residues.

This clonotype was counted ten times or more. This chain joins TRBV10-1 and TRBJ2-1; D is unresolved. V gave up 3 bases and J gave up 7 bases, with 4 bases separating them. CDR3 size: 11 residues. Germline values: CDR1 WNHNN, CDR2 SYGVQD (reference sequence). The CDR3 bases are TGCGCCAGCAGTGATGGGAATGAGCAGTTCTTC. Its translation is CASSDGNEQFF.

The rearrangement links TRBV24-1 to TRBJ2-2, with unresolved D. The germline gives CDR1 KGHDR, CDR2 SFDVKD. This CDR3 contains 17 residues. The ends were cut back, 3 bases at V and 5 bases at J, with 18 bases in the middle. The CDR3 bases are TGTGCCACCAGTGATACCCAGCCGCTAGTCTCTACCGGGGAGCTGTTTTTT. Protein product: CATSDTQPLVSTGELFF.

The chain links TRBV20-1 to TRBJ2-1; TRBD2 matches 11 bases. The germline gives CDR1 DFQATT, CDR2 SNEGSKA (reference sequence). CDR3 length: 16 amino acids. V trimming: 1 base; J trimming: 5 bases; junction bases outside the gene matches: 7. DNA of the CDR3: TGCAGTGCTAGAGTAACTAGCGGGGGCCTACACAATGAGCAGTTCTTC. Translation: CSARVTSGGLHNEQFF.

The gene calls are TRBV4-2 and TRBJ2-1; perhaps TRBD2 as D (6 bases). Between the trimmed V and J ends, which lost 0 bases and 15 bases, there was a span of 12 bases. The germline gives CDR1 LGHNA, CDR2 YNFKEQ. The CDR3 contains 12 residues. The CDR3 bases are TGTGCCAGCAGCCAAGAGGTTAGCGGAAGGTTCTTC. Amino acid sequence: CASSQEVSGRFF.

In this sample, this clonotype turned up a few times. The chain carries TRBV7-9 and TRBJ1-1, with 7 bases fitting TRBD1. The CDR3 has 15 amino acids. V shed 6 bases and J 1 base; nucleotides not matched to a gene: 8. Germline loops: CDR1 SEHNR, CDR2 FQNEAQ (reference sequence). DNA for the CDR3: TGTGCCAGCAGAGAAACAGGGGCATCGAACACTGAAGCTTTCTTT. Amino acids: CASRETGASNTEAFF.

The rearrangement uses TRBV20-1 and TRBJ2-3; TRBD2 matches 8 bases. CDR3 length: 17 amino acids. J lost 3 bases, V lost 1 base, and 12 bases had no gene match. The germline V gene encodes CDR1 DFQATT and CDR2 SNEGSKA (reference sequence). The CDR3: CSARAPLERERTDTQYF. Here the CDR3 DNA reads TGCAGTGCTAGAGCCCCCCTTGAGCGGGAGAGGACAGATACGCAGTATTTT.

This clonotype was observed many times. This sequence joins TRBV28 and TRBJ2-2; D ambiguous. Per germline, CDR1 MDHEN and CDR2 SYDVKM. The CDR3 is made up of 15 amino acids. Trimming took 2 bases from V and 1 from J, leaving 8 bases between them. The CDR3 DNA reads TGTGCCAGCAGTTTACCAGCGAAGAACACCGGGGAGCTGTTTTTT. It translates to CASSLPAKNTGELFF.

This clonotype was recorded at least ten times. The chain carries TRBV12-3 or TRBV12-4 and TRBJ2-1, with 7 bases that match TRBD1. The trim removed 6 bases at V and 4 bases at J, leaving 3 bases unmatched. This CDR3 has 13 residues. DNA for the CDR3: TGTGCCAGCAGCTCGGGACAGTACAATGAGCAGTTCTTC. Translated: CASSSGQYNEQFF.

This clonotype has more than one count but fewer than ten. CDR3 sequence reads: CASTISDRFVGYTF. Written as DNA, the CDR3 is TGTGCCAGCACAATCTCTGACCGGTTTGTAGGCTACACCTTC. The chain couples TRBV6-1 to TRBJ1-2; D gene uncertain. The germline gives CDR1 MNHNS, CDR2 SASEGT. The CDR3 extends over 14 amino acids. V was trimmed by 7 bases and J by 8 bases, leaving 20 bases between them.

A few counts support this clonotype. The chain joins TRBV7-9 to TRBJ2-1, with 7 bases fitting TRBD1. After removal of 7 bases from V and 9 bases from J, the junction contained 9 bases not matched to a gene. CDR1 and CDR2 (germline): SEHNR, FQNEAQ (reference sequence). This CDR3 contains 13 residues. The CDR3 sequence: CASNSQGVGEQFF. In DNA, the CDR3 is TGTGCCAGCAACTCGCAGGGGGTAGGTGAGCAGTTCTTC.

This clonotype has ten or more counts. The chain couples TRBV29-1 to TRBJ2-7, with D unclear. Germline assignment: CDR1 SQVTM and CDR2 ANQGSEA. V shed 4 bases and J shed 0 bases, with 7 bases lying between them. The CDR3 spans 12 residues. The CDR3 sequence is CSVVAPSYEQYF. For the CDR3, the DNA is TGCAGCGTTGTAGCCCCCTCCTACGAGCAGTACTTC.

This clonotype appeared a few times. CDR3 protein: CASSGQGNEAFF. The CDR3 DNA is TGTGCCAGCAGCGGCCAGGGGAATGAAGCTTTCTTT. The chain is built from TRBV9 and TRBJ1-1; TRBD1 might be the D (6 bases). The CDR3 covers 12 residues. Trimming stripped 3 bases from V and 7 bases from J, with 10 bases between. The germline CDR1 and CDR2 sequences are SGDLS and YYNGEE.

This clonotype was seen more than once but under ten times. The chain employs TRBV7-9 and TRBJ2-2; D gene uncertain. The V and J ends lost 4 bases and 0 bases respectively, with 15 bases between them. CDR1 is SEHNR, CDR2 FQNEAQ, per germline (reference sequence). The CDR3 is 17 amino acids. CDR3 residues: CASSYAISLPNTGELFF. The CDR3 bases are TGTGCCAGCAGCTATGCGATCAGCCTCCCGAACACCGGGGAGCTGTTTTTT.

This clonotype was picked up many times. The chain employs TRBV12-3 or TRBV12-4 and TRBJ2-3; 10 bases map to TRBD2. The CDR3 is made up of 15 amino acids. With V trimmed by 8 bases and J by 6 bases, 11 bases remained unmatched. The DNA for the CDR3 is TGTGCCAGCGGCCTCAGGGCTAGCGGGAGTGATACGCAGTATTTT. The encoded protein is CASGLRASGSDTQYF.

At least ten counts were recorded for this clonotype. The CDR3, as DNA: TGTGCCAGCAGTCCTCTAGCGGTGGGAAACAATGAGCAGTTCTTC. As protein: CASSPLAVGNNEQFF. The gene calls are TRBV12-3 or TRBV12-4 and TRBJ2-1, with 7 bases aligning to TRBD2. This CDR3 has 15 amino acids. Trimming cost V 5 bases and J 5 bases; bases outside gene matches: 9.

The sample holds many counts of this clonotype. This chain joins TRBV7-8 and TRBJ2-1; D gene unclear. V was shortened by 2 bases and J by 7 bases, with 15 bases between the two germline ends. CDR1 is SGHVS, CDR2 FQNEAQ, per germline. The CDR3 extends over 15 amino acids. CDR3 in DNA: TGTGCCAGCAGCTTACTTCGGCAGGAAAGGAATGAGCAGTTCTTC. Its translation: CASSLLRQERNEQFF. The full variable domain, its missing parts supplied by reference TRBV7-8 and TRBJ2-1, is GAGVSQSPRYKVAKRGQDVALRCDPISGHVSLFWYQQALGQGPEFLTYFQNEAQLDKSGLPSDRFFAERPEGSVSTLKIQRTQQEDSAVYLCASSLLRQERNEQFFGPGTRLTVL.

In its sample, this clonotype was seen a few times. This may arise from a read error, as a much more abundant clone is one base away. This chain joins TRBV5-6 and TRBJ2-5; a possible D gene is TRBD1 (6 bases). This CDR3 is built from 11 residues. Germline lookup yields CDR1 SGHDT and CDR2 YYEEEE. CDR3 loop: CASSPGETQCF. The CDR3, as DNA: TGTGCCAGCAGCCCAGGGGAGACCCAGTGCTTC.